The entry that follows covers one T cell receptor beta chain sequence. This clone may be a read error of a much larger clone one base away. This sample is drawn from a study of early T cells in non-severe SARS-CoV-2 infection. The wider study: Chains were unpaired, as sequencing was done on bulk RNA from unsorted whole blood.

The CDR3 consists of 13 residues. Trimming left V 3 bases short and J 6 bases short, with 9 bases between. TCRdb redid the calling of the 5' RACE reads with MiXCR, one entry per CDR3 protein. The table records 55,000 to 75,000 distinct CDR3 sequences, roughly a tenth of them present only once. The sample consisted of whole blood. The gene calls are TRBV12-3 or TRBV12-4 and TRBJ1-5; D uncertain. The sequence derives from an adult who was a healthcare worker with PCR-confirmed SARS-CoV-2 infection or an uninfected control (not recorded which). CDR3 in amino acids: CASSLDLIQPQHF. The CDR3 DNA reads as TGTGCCAGCAGTTTGGACCTCATTCAGCCCCAGCATTTT.